Following are 16 T cell receptor beta chains from one sample sequenced in a study of early T cells in non-severe SARS-CoV-2 infection. TCRdb analysed the 5' RACE reads with MiXCR anew, one entry per CDR3 protein. The sample records some 57,000 distinct CDR3 sequences, 7% to 10% being singletons. Input material: whole blood. These receptors all come from an adult who was a healthcare worker with PCR-confirmed SARS-CoV-2 infection or an uninfected control (not recorded which).

The J gene is TRBJ2-2, the V gene TRBV5-1; 7 bases align to TRBD1. After removal of 4 bases from V and 6 bases from J, the junction contained 18 bases not matched to a gene. The CDR3 consists of 18 residues. Germline V lookup: CDR1 SGHRS, CDR2 YFSETQ. The CDR3 DNA reads as TGCGCCAGCAGCGGACCGGGACAGACCCTAGGTGGGGCCGGGGAGCTGTTTTTT. Its protein product is CASSGPGQTLGGAGELFF.

Only a few counts were recorded for this clonotype. V and J are TRBV20-1 and TRBJ2-7; D uncertain. The germline V gene encodes CDR1 DFQATT and CDR2 SNEGSKA (reference sequence). Trimming removed 1 base from V and 6 bases from J, with 4 bases in between. The CDR3 has 10 amino acids. CDR3 sequence: CSARGGEQYF. Here the CDR3 DNA reads TGCAGTGCTAGAGGGGGCGAGCAGTACTTC.

The rearrangement links TRBV11-2 to TRBJ2-5, with 7 bases matching TRBD2. Germline CDR1 is SGHAT and CDR2 is FQNNGV. The CDR3 has 18 amino acids. V gave up 5 bases and J gave up 5 bases; unmatched junction bases: 20. CDR3 residues: CASSPVRGPRGTMETQYF. CDR3 in DNA: TGTGCCAGCAGCCCCGTACGGGGCCCGCGAGGGACTATGGAGACCCAGTACTTC.

The chain employs TRBV6-5 and TRBJ1-1; no firm D call. CDR3 size: 15 residues. V dropped 0 bases and J dropped 0 bases, with 8 bases sitting between them. Germline V gene lookup returns CDR1 MNHEY and CDR2 SVGAGI. CDR3 protein: CASSYSFGLNTEAFF. The CDR3 bases are TGTGCCAGCAGTTACTCTTTCGGCTTGAACACTGAAGCTTTCTTT.

In its sample, this clonotype was seen many times. The V gene is TRBV20-1, the J gene TRBJ2-7; no clear D. The CDR3 consists of 14 residues. V lost 1 base to trimming and J lost 0 bases, with 10 bases between them. Germline V gene lookup returns CDR1 DFQATT and CDR2 SNEGSKA (reference sequence). The CDR3 region has the DNA TGCAGTGCTAGAGTTTCGGCACGCTCCTACGAGCAGTACTTC. As protein: CSARVSARSYEQYF.

This clonotype is labeled medium-sized. The rearrangement joins TRBV6-5 to TRBJ2-1, with D perhaps TRBD1 (6 bases). The germline V and J ends were trimmed by 5 bases and 4 bases, with 15 bases remaining between them. The germline CDR1 and CDR2 sequences are MNHEY and SVGAGI. The CDR3 covers 15 residues. CDR3 amino acids: CASSPPGHLYNEQFF. The DNA for the CDR3 is TGTGCCAGCAGTCCACCGGGACACCTTTACAATGAGCAGTTCTTC.

There are a few counts of this clonotype. This rearrangement joins TRBV11-3 to TRBJ2-1; D gene ambiguous. The CDR3 extends over 15 amino acids. V shed 1 base and J shed 4 bases, with 11 bases lying between them. Germline loops: CDR1 SGHNT, CDR2 YENEEA. The CDR3 DNA is TGTGCCAGCAGCTTAGTACGGTCACCGTACAATGAGCAGTTCTTC. Encoded protein: CASSLVRSPYNEQFF.

This clonotype was observed a few times. The J gene is TRBJ2-1, the V gene TRBV24-1, with D hard to call. The CDR3 runs to 11 residues. Germline loops: CDR1 KGHDR, CDR2 SFDVKD. The V and J ends lost 6 bases and 4 bases respectively, with 3 bases between them. The CDR3 DNA reads as TGTGCCACCAGTAAGTACAATGAGCAGTTCTTC. Protein product: CATSKYNEQFF.

The rearrangement uses TRBV5-4 and TRBJ2-1; 12 bases match TRBD2. Germline V gives CDR1 SGHNT, CDR2 YYREEE (reference sequence). This CDR3 contains 15 residues. V gave up 4 bases and J gave up 7 bases; unmatched junction bases: 6. The chain's CDR3 is CASSIRLAGENEQFF. For the CDR3, the DNA is TGTGCCAGCAGCATTAGACTAGCGGGAGAAAATGAGCAGTTCTTC.

This clonotype was found many times. The chain links TRBV29-1 to TRBJ2-7, with D maybe TRBD2 (6 bases). This CDR3 has 14 residues. V lost 1 base and J lost 0, with 10 bases in between. Germline values: CDR1 SQVTM, CDR2 ANQGSEA. The CDR3 nucleotides are TGCAGCGTTGAAGTTCGGGGGAGCTCCTACGAGCAGTACTTC. Its protein is CSVEVRGSSYEQYF.

This clonotype has a handful of counts. The rearrangement links TRBV9 to TRBJ1-1, with 8 bases lining up with TRBD1. This CDR3 has 17 amino acids. Trimming cost V 2 bases and J 0 bases; bases outside gene matches: 9. The germline V gene encodes CDR1 SGDLS and CDR2 YYNGEE. The CDR3 sequence: CASSVMGQGAMNTEAFF. Here the CDR3 DNA reads TGTGCCAGCAGCGTCATGGGGCAGGGGGCGATGAACACTGAAGCTTTCTTT.

In its sample, this clonotype was seen many times. The rearrangement uses TRBV2 and TRBJ2-3; D gene uncertain. The CDR3 runs 12 residues. V lost 2 bases and J lost 3, with 3 bases in between. Germline CDR1 is SNHLY and CDR2 is FYNNEI. CDR3 loop: CASSESTDTQYF. The DNA for the CDR3 is TGTGCCAGCAGTGAATCGACAGATACGCAGTATTTT.

This clonotype has only a few counts. The chain is built from TRBV5-4 and TRBJ2-3; 8 bases are a match to TRBD2. CDR3 length: 16 residues. V lost 3 bases, J lost 1 base, and 7 bases stayed unmatched. Germline CDR1 and CDR2: SGHNT and YYREEE (reference sequence). CDR3 DNA sequence: TGTGCCAGCAGCTATGGGACTAGAAAGGGCACAGATACGCAGTATTTT. It is translated as CASSYGTRKGTDTQYF. The variable domain in full, completed from reference TRBV5-4 and TRBJ2-3, reads ETGVTQSPTHLIKTRGQQVTLRCSSQSGHNTVSWYQQALGQGPQFIFQYYREEENGRGNFPPRFSGLQFPNYSSELNVNALELDDSALYLCASSYGTRKGTDTQYFGPGTRLTVL.

The chain's CDR3 is CASSFFTGELFF. The CDR3 DNA follows: TGTGCCAGCAGTTTTTTCACCGGGGAGCTGTTTTTT. The chain links TRBV28 to TRBJ2-2; unclear D gene. This CDR3 has 12 residues. Trimming removed 3 bases at V and 4 bases at J, with 3 bases between. Germline CDR1 and CDR2: MDHEN and SYDVKM.

The J gene is TRBJ2-7, the V gene TRBV25-1; possibly TRBD1 for D (5 bases). Germline V gene sequence: CDR1 MGHDK, CDR2 SYGVNS. The V end lost 5 bases, the J end lost 3 bases, and 11 bases lay between the germline ends. This CDR3 is built from 13 residues. The CDR3 loop reads CASSSGAYYEQYF. The CDR3, as DNA: TGTGCCAGCAGTTCTGGGGCTTACTACGAGCAGTACTTC.

This clonotype was counted many times. This chain links TRBV6-6 with TRBJ2-1; maybe TRBD2 (5 bases). V was trimmed by 4 bases and J by 8 bases, leaving 18 bases between them. CDR3 size: 15 residues. Germline loops: CDR1 MNHNY, CDR2 SVGAGI (reference sequence). The CDR3 loop is CASSSPARGGDEQFF. CDR3 bases: TGTGCCAGCAGTTCACCGGCCCGAGGAGGTGATGAGCAGTTCTTC.